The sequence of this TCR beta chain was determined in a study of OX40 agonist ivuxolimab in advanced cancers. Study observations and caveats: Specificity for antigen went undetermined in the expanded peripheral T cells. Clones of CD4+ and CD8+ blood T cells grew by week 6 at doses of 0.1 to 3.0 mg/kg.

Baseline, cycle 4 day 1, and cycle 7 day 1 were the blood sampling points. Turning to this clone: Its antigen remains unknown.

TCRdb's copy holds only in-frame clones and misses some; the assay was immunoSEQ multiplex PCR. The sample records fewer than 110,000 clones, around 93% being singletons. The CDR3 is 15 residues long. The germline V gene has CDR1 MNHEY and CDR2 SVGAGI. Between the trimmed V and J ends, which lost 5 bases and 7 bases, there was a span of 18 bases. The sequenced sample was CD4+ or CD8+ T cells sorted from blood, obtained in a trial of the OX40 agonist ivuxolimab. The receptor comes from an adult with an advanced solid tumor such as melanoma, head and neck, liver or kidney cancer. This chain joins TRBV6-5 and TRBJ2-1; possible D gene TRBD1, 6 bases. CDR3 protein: CASSPLSGQRNEQFF. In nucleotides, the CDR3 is TGTGCCAGCAGTCCCCTGTCAGGACAGAGGAATGAGCAGTTCTTC.